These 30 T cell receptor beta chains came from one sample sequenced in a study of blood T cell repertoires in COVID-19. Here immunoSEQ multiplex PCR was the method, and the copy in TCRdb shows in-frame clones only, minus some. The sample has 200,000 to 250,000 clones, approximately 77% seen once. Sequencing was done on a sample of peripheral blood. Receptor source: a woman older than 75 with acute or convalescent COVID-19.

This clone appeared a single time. The CDR3 protein is CASSIGEYGYTF. In DNA, the CDR3 is TGTGCCAGTAGTATAGGAGAGTATGGCTACACCTTC. The chain has TRBV19 and TRBJ1-2; unclear D gene. The CDR3 totals 12 residues. Trimming pared 1 base from V and 5 bases from J, leaving 5 bases between. The germline V gene encodes CDR1 LNHDA and CDR2 SQIVND (reference sequence).

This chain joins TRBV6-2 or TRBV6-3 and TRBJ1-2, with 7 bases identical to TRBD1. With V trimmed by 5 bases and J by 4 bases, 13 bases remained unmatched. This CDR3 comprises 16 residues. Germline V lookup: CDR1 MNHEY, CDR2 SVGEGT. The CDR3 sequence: CASSGPGQTSFYGYTF. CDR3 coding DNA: TGTGCCAGCAGTGGACCGGGACAGACCTCCTTCTATGGCTACACCTTC.

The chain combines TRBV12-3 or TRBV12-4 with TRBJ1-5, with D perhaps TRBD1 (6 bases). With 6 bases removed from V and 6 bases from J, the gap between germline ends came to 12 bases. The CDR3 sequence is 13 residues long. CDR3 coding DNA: TGTGCCAGCAGCCCGGACAGTGGTCAGCCCCAGCATTTT. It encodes CASSPDSGQPQHF.

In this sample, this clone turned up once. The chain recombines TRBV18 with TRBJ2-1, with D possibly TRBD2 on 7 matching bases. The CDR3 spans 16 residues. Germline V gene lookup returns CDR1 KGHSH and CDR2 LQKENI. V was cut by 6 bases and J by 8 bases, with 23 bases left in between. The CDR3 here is CASSRTRGGALDEQFF. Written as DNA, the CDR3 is TGTGCCAGCTCCCGCACAAGAGGGGGGGCCCTCGATGAGCAGTTCTTC.

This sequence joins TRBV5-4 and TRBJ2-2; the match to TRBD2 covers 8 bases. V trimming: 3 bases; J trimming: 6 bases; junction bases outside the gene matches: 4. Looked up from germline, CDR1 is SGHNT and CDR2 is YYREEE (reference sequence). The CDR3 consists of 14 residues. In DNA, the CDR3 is TGTGCCAGCAGCTCGGGACTAGAAGCCGGGGAGCTGTTTTTT. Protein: CASSSGLEAGELFF. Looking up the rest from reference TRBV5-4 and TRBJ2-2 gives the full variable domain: ETGVTQSPTHLIKTRGQQVTLRCSSQSGHNTVSWYQQALGQGPQFIFQYYREEENGRGNFPPRFSGLQFPNYSSELNVNALELDDSALYLCASSSGLEAGELFFGEGSRLTVL.

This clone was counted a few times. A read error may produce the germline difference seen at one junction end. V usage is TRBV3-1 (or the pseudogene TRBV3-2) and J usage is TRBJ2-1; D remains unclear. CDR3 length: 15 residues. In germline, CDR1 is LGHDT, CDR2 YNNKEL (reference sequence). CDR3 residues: CASSSANPSDNEQFF. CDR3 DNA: TGTGCCAGCAGCTCTGCTAATCCCTCCGACAATGAGCAGTTCTTC.

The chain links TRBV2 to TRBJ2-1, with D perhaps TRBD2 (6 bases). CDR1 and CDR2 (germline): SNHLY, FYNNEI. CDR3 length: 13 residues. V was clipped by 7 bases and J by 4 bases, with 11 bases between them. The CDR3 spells CASMRGRYNEQFF. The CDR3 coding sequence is TGTGCCAGCATGCGGGGAAGGTACAATGAGCAGTTCTTC.

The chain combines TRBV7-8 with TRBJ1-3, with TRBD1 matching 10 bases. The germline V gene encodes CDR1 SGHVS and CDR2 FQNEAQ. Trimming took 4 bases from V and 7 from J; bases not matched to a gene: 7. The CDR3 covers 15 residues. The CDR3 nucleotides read TGTGCCAGCAGCTCGTACCAGGGACAGGGGAACACCATATATTTT. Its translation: CASSSYQGQGNTIYF.

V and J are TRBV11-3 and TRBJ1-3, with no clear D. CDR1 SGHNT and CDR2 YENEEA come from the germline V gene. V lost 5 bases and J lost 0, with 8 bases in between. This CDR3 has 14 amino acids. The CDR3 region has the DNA TGTGCCAGCAGCGCTACAGTCTCTGGAAACACCATATATTTT. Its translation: CASSATVSGNTIYF.

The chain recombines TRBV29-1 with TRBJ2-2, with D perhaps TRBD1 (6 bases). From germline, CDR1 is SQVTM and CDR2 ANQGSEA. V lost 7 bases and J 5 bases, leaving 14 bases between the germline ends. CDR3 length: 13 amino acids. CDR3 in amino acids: CSARTGITGELFF. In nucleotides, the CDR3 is TGCAGCGCTCGAACAGGGATTACCGGGGAGCTGTTTTTT.

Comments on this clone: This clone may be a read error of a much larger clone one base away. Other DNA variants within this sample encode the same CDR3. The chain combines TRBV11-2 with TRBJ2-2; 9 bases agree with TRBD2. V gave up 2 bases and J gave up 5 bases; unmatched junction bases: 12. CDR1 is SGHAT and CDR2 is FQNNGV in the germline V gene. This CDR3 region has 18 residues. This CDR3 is CASSLPAGGVWKTGELFF. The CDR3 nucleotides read TGTGCCAGCAGCTTACCCGCGGGGGGGGTCTGGAAGACCGGGGAGCTGTTTTTT.

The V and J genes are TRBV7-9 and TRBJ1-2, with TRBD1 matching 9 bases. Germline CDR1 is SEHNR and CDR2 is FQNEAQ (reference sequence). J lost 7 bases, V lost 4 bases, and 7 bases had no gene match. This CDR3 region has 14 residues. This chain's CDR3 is CASSSRDRVAGYTF. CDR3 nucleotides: TGTGCCAGCAGCTCCCGGGACAGGGTGGCTGGCTACACCTTC.

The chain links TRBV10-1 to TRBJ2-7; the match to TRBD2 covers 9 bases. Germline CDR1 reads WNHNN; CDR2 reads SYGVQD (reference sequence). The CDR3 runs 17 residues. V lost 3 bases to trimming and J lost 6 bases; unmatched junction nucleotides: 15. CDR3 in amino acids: CASSDPDRAGGSGEQYF. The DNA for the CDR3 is TGCGCCAGCAGTGACCCCGACCGAGCGGGGGGTTCGGGCGAGCAGTACTTC.

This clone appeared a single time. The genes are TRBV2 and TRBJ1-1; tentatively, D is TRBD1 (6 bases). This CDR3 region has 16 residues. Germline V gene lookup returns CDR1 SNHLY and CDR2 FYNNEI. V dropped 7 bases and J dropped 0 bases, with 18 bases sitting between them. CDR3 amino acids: CASTLGGGGVNTEAFF. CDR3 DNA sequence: TGTGCCAGCACCCTAGGGGGGGGCGGGGTGAACACTGAAGCTTTCTTT.

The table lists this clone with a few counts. The CDR3 is CASSSNGQGARAFF. The CDR3 region has the DNA TGTGCCAGCAGCTCCAATGGACAGGGGGCGCGAGCTTTCTTT. The chain employs TRBV7-2 and TRBJ1-1, with 11 bases aligning to TRBD1. The germline V gene encodes CDR1 SGHTA and CDR2 FQGNSA. The CDR3 consists of 14 residues. Unmatched junction bases numbered 8, after V lost 4 bases and J lost 10 bases.

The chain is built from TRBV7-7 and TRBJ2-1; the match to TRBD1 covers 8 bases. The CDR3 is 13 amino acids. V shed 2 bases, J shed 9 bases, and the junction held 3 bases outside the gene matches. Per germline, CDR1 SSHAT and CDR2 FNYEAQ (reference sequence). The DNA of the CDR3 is TGTGCCAGCAGCTTACAGGGGGCTGGTGAGCAGTTCTTC. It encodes CASSLQGAGEQFF.

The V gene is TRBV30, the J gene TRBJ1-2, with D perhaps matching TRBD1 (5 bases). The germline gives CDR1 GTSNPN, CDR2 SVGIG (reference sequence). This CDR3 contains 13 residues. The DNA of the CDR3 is TGTGCAATTCGCTTGGGGCAGTTTTATGGCTACACCTTC. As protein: CAIRLGQFYGYTF.

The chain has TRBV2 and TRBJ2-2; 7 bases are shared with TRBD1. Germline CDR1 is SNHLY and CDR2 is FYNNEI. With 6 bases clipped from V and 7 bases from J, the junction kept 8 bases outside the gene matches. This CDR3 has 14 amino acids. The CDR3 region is CASRRDRRDGELFF. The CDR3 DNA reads TGTGCCAGCAGACGGGACAGACGAGACGGGGAGCTGTTTTTT.

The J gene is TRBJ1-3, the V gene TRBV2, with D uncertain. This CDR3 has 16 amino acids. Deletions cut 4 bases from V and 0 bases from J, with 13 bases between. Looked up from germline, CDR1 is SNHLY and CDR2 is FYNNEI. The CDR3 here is CASSGEDPRSGNTIYF. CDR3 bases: TGTGCCAGCAGTGGGGAGGACCCCCGCTCTGGAAACACCATATATTTT.

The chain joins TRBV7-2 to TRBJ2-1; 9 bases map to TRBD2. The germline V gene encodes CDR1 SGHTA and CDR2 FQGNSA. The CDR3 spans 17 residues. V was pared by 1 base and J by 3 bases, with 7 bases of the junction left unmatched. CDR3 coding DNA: TGTGCCAGCAGCTTAGTGGGGACTAGCCGGAACTACAATGAGCAGTTCTTC. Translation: CASSLVGTSRNYNEQFF.

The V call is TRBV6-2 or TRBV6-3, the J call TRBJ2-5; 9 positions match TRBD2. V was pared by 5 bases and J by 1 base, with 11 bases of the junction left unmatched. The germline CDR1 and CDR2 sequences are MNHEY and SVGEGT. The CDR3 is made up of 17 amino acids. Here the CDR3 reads CASSPPKRGALQETQYF. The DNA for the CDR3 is TGTGCCAGCAGTCCCCCTAAGCGGGGGGCCCTCCAAGAGACCCAGTACTTC.

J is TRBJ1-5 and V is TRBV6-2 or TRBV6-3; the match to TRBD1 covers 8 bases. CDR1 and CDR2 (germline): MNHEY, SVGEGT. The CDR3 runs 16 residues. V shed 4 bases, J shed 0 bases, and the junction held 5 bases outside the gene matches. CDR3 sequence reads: CASSSSGTGSNQPQHF. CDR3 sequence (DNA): TGTGCCAGCAGTTCGTCCGGGACAGGTAGCAATCAGCCCCAGCATTTT.

CDR3 protein: CASLRDRDEKLFF. In nucleotides, the CDR3 is TGTGCCAGCCTTAGGGACAGGGACGAAAAACTGTTTTTT. The rearrangement joins TRBV7-9 to TRBJ1-4; 9 positions match TRBD1. The CDR3 covers 13 residues. Germline CDR1 reads SEHNR; CDR2 reads FQNEAQ (reference sequence). V lost 8 bases to trimming and J lost 8 bases; unmatched junction nucleotides: 6.

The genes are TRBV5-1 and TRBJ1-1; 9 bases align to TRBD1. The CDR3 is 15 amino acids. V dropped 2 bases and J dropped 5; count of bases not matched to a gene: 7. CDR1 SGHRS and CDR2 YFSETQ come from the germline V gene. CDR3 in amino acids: CASSFGQGFGTEAFF. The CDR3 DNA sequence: TGCGCCAGCAGCTTTGGACAGGGGTTTGGAACTGAAGCTTTCTTT.

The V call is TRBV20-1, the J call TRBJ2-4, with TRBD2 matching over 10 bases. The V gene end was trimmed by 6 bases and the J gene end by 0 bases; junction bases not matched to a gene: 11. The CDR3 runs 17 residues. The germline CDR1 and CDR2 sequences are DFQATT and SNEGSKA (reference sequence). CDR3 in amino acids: CSASRTSGDLAKNIQYF. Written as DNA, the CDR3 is TGCAGTGCGAGTCGGACTAGCGGAGACCTAGCCAAAAACATTCAGTACTTC.

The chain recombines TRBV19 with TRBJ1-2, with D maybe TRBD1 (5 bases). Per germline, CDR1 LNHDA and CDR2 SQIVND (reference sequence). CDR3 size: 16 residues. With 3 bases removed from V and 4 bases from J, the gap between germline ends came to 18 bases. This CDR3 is CASSINSGMLSYGYTF. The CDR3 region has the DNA TGTGCCAGTAGTATTAACTCAGGGATGCTCTCCTATGGCTACACCTTC.

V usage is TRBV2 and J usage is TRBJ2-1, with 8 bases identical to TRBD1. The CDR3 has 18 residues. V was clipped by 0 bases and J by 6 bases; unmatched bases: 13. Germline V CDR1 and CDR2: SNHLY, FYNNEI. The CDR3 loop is CASSEAEFGTGGLNEQFF. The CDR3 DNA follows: TGTGCCAGCAGTGAAGCGGAATTCGGGACAGGCGGACTCAATGAGCAGTTCTTC.

CDR3 protein: CASSIRRGNNSPLHF. In DNA, the CDR3 is TGTGCCAGCAGCATACGCAGGGGGAATAATTCACCCCTCCACTTT. The chain couples TRBV7-2 to TRBJ1-6; 7 bases agree with TRBD1. The CDR3 is 15 amino acids. With V trimmed by 5 bases and J by 5 bases, 6 bases remained unmatched. CDR1 SGHTA and CDR2 FQGNSA come from the germline V gene.

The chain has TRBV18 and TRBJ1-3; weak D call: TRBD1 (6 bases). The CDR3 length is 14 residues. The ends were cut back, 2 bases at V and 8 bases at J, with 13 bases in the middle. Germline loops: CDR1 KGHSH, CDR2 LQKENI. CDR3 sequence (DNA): TGTGCCAGCTCACCAGCAGGGGCTGGGTACACCATATATTTT. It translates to CASSPAGAGYTIYF.

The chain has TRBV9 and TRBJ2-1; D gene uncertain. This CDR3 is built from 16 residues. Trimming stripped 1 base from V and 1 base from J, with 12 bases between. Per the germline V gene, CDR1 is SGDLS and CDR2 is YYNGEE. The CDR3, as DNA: TGTGCCAGCAGCGTATCCGGGTCTAGGTCCTACAATGAGCAGTTCTTC. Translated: CASSVSGSRSYNEQFF. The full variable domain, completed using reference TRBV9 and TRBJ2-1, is DSGVTQTPKHLITATGQRVTLRCSPRSGDLSVYWYQQSLDQGLQFLIQYYNGEERAKGNILERFSAQQFPDLHSELNLSSLELGDSALYFCASSVSGSRSYNEQFFGPGTRLTVL.